The rows below give T cell receptor beta chains drawn from one sample of a study of early T cells in non-severe SARS-CoV-2 infection. TCRdb processed the 5' RACE reads anew with MiXCR; each CDR3 protein has one entry. The sample records about 71,000 distinct CDR3 sequences, around 12% being singletons. This sample comprised whole blood, obtained at baseline. These receptors came from an adult who was a healthcare worker with PCR-confirmed SARS-CoV-2 infection or an uninfected control (not recorded which). Both conserved end residues are part of each CDR3. D genes are given only for firm matches. Clone sizes are given selectively: once, few, many, or a class where the clone is expanded.

clone size: many
V gene: TRBV6-1
J gene: TRBJ1-5
D gene: TRBD1
CDR3 protein: CASSAQGSIEQPQHF
CDR3 DNA: TGTGCCAGCAGTGCACAGGGGAGTATTGAGCAGCCCCAGCATTTT

clone size: few
V gene: TRBV18
J gene: TRBJ2-7
D gene: -
CDR3 protein: CASSPQAGYEQYF
CDR3 DNA: TGTGCCAGCTCACCACAGGCCGGCTACGAGCAGTACTTC

clone size: few
V gene: TRBV2
J gene: TRBJ2-1
D gene: TRBD1
CDR3 protein: CVSSVLPGGREQFF
CDR3 DNA: TGTGTCAGCAGTGTATTGCCAGGGGGCAGGGAGCAGTTCTTC

clone size: -
V gene: TRBV7-9
J gene: TRBJ1-2
D gene: -
CDR3 protein: CASSLMSQARDYGYTF
CDR3 DNA: TGTGCCAGCAGCTTAATGTCGCAGGCCAGGGACTATGGCTACACCTTC

clone size: -
V gene: TRBV18
J gene: TRBJ1-6
D gene: -
CDR3 protein: CASSGTAESALHF
CDR3 DNA: TGTGCCAGCTCAGGGACCGCAGAGTCAGCCCTCCACTTT

clone size: -
V gene: TRBV5-1
J gene: TRBJ2-2
D gene: TRBD1
CDR3 protein: CASSSKRTGGNTGELFF
CDR3 DNA: TGCGCCAGCAGCTCGAAAAGGACAGGGGGTAACACCGGGGAGCTGTTTTTT

clone size: few
V gene: TRBV20-1
J gene: TRBJ2-3
D gene: -
CDR3 protein: CSATRSPTDTQYF
CDR3 DNA: TGCAGTGCTACTAGGAGCCCCACAGATACGCAGTATTTT

clone size: -
V gene: TRBV28
J gene: TRBJ2-6
D gene: -
CDR3 protein: CASSLSTGSSSGANVLTF
CDR3 DNA: TGTGCCAGCAGTTTAAGCACAGGATCCAGCTCTGGGGCCAACGTCCTGACTTTC

clone size: few
V gene: TRBV27
J gene: TRBJ2-1
D gene: TRBD1
CDR3 protein: CASRGDSNEQFF
CDR3 DNA: TGTGCCAGCAGGGGGGACAGCAATGAGCAGTTCTTC

clone size: few
V gene: TRBV27
J gene: TRBJ2-3
D gene: -
CDR3 protein: CATGQGRGTDTQYF
CDR3 DNA: TGTGCCACGGGTCAGGGGAGGGGGACAGATACGCAGTATTTT

clone size: -
V gene: TRBV20-1
J gene: TRBJ2-7
D gene: -
CDR3 protein: CSARVVRQPPYEQYF
CDR3 DNA: TGCAGTGCTAGGGTCGTACGGCAGCCACCCTACGAGCAGTACTTC

clone size: many
V gene: TRBV28
J gene: TRBJ2-2
D gene: TRBD1
CDR3 protein: CASSSGQKNTGELFF
CDR3 DNA: TGTGCCAGCAGTTCGGGACAGAAGAACACCGGGGAGCTGTTTTTT

clone size: -
V gene: TRBV6-6
J gene: TRBJ2-7
D gene: TRBD2
CDR3 protein: CASSYSYGGMAYEQYF
CDR3 DNA: TGTGCCAGCAGTTACTCATACGGGGGGATGGCCTACGAGCAGTACTTC

clone size: few
V gene: TRBV7-2
J gene: TRBJ2-5
D gene: TRBD2
CDR3 protein: CASSLGGTSPQETQYF
CDR3 DNA: TGTGCCAGCAGCTTAGGGGGGACTAGCCCCCAAGAGACCCAGTACTTC

clone size: -
V gene: TRBV28
J gene: TRBJ1-2
D gene: -
CDR3 protein: CASSLPYTF
CDR3 DNA: TGTGCCAGCAGTTTACCCTACACCTTC

clone size: -
V gene: TRBV4-3
J gene: TRBJ2-2
D gene: -
CDR3 protein: CASSQGIAQTPNTGELFF
CDR3 DNA: TGCGCCAGCAGCCAAGGGATCGCACAGACCCCGAACACCGGGGAGCTGTTTTTT

clone size: many
V gene: TRBV28
J gene: TRBJ2-3
D gene: -
CDR3 protein: CASSPGADTQYF
CDR3 DNA: TGTGCCAGCAGCCCAGGGGCAGATACGCAGTATTTT

clone size: -
V gene: TRBV5-1
J gene: TRBJ2-1
D gene: -
CDR3 protein: CASSLDGAPLFRNEQFF
CDR3 DNA: TGCGCCAGCAGCTTGGACGGGGCCCCCTTATTTCGGAATGAGCAGTTCTTC

clone size: -
V gene: TRBV24-1
J gene: TRBJ2-3
D gene: -
CDR3 protein: CATSAGDRGDTQYF
CDR3 DNA: TGTGCCACCAGTGCGGGGGACCGGGGAGATACGCAGTATTTT

clone size: -
V gene: TRBV7-2
J gene: TRBJ2-7
D gene: TRBD2
CDR3 protein: CASSLGVLAGVGFYEQYF
CDR3 DNA: TGTGCCAGCAGCTTAGGGGTGCTAGCGGGTGTTGGTTTCTACGAGCAGTACTTC

clone size: few
V gene: TRBV10-2
J gene: TRBJ2-7
D gene: -
CDR3 protein: CASSGRGTTGREQYF
CDR3 DNA: TGCGCCAGCAGTGGGCGGGGAACTACAGGGCGCGAGCAGTACTTC

clone size: few
V gene: TRBV2
J gene: TRBJ2-3
D gene: -
CDR3 protein: CASRDPGGPTDTQYF
CDR3 DNA: TGTGCCAGCAGGGATCCGGGCGGGCCGACAGATACGCAGTATTTT

clone size: few
V gene: TRBV4-1
J gene: TRBJ2-3
D gene: -
CDR3 protein: CASSHRTLVDTQYF
CDR3 DNA: TGCGCCAGCAGCCACAGGACTTTGGTTGATACGCAGTATTTT

clone size: -
V gene: TRBV5-1
J gene: TRBJ1-1
D gene: TRBD1
CDR3 protein: CASSPGQGWRNTEAFF
CDR3 DNA: TGCGCCAGCAGCCCCGGACAGGGGTGGAGGAACACTGAAGCTTTCTTT

clone size: few
V gene: TRBV18
J gene: TRBJ2-2
D gene: TRBD2
CDR3 protein: CASSREGLAGTYTGELFF
CDR3 DNA: TGTGCCAGCTCACGTGAGGGACTAGCGGGGACCTACACCGGGGAGCTGTTTTTT

clone size: few
V gene: TRBV6-5
J gene: TRBJ1-1
D gene: -
CDR3 protein: CASSSRGPGTEAFF
CDR3 DNA: TGTGCCAGCAGTTCCCGGGGGCCCGGCACTGAAGCTTTCTTT

clone size: -
V gene: TRBV20-1
J gene: TRBJ1-1
D gene: TRBD1
CDR3 protein: CSPGTGILDTEAFF
CDR3 DNA: TGCAGTCCCGGGACAGGCATCCTTGACACTGAAGCTTTCTTT

clone size: few
V gene: TRBV4-3
J gene: TRBJ2-3
D gene: -
CDR3 protein: CASSQNDRRRTDTQYF
CDR3 DNA: TGCGCCAGCAGCCAGAACGACAGGAGACGGACAGATACGCAGTATTTT

clone size: few
V gene: TRBV2
J gene: TRBJ2-2
D gene: TRBD2
CDR3 protein: CASSGLAGGELFF
CDR3 DNA: TGTGCCAGCAGTGGACTAGCCGGCGGGGAGCTGTTTTTT

clone size: -
V gene: TRBV28
J gene: TRBJ2-3
D gene: TRBD2
CDR3 protein: CASSYMASGGTDTQYF
CDR3 DNA: TGTGCCAGCAGTTACATGGCCAGCGGGGGCACAGATACGCAGTATTTT

clone size: few
V gene: TRBV29-1
J gene: TRBJ1-1
D gene: -
CDR3 protein: CSVDPGSNTEVFF
CDR3 DNA: TGCAGCGTTGACCCAGGGTCTAACACTGAAGTTTTCTTT

clone size: few
V gene: TRBV7-9
J gene: TRBJ2-1
D gene: -
CDR3 protein: CASSSDHHGGSYNEQFF
CDR3 DNA: TGTGCCAGCAGCTCCGATCACCACGGGGGATCCTACAATGAGCAGTTCTTC

clone size: few
V gene: TRBV7-3
J gene: TRBJ2-3
D gene: -
CDR3 protein: CASSSPLRDTQYF
CDR3 DNA: TGTGCCAGCAGCTCTCCCTTGCGAGATACGCAGTATTTT

clone size: few
V gene: TRBV29-1
J gene: TRBJ1-1
D gene: TRBD1
CDR3 protein: CSVTWTGEAFF
CDR3 DNA: TGCAGCGTGACTTGGACAGGCGAAGCTTTCTTT

clone size: many
V gene: TRBV24-1
J gene: TRBJ2-3
D gene: -
CDR3 protein: CATSETFPSTDTQYF
CDR3 DNA: TGTGCCACCAGTGAAACCTTTCCTAGCACAGATACGCAGTATTTT

clone size: many
V gene: TRBV9
J gene: TRBJ2-7
D gene: -
CDR3 protein: CASSASPGAAYEQYF
CDR3 DNA: TGTGCCAGCAGCGCATCACCGGGAGCCGCTTACGAGCAGTACTTC

clone size: many
V gene: TRBV6-1
J gene: TRBJ2-7
D gene: TRBD2
CDR3 protein: CASSESGGRSYEQYF
CDR3 DNA: TGTGCCAGCAGTGAATCGGGAGGACGCTCCTACGAGCAGTACTTC

clone size: few
V gene: TRBV7-9
J gene: TRBJ2-6
D gene: TRBD1
CDR3 protein: CASSLATQGAGANVLTF
CDR3 DNA: TGTGCCAGCAGCTTAGCTACTCAGGGGGCTGGGGCCAACGTCCTGACTTTC